The 12 T cell receptor beta chains reported below all come from one sample, sequenced in a study of blood T cell repertoires in COVID-19. Sequencing was performed with immunoSEQ multiplex PCR; in TCRdb, only in-frame clones are kept and a portion is missing. The sample comprises some 140,000 clones, over 80% of which are singletons, and 2.5% rests with the top ten. The sequenced sample was peripheral blood. The receptors were sampled from a man between 45 and 60 years old with active COVID-19.

The genes are TRBV19 and TRBJ1-3; possibly TRBD1 for D (5 bases). The CDR3 consists of 15 residues. The V end was cut by 5 bases, the J end by 2 bases, with 13 bases between. Per germline, CDR1 LNHDA and CDR2 SQIVND (reference sequence). In DNA, the CDR3 is TGTGCCAGTAGTGCCAGAACAGGAGCTGGAAACACCATATATTTT. It is translated as CASSARTGAGNTIYF.

The chain links TRBV5-1 to TRBJ2-1; 9 nucleotides align to TRBD2. Germline V gene data show CDR1 as SGHRS and CDR2 as YFSETQ. CDR3 length: 17 residues. Trimming removed 4 bases from V and 1 base from J; junction bases left unmatched: 9. In nucleotides, the CDR3 is TGCGCCAGCAGCCCCCTCGCGGGGGGGCTTTCCTACAATGAGCAGTTCTTC. It translates to CASSPLAGGLSYNEQFF. Filled out from reference TRBV5-1 and TRBJ2-1, the complete variable domain reads KAGVTQTPRYLIKTRGQQVTLSCSPISGHRSVSWYQQTPGQGLQFLFEYFSETQRNKGNFPGRFSGRQFSNSRSEMNVSTLELGDSALYLCASSPLAGGLSYNEQFFGPGTRLTVL.

V usage is TRBV5-6 and J usage is TRBJ2-3, with TRBD1 matching over 9 bases. Per germline, CDR1 SGHDT and CDR2 YYEEEE. J gave up 3 bases and V 3 bases, and 11 bases lay outside the gene matches. The length of the CDR3 is 17 residues. In DNA, the CDR3 is TGTGCCAGCAGCTCCGGACAGGGGTATAGTGTGACAGATACGCAGTATTTT. Amino acid sequence: CASSSGQGYSVTDTQYF. Looking up the rest from reference TRBV5-6 and TRBJ2-3 gives the full variable domain: DAGVTQSPTHLIKTRGQQVTLRCSPKSGHDTVSWYQQALGQGPQFIFQYYEEEERQRGNFPDRFSGHQFPNYSSELNVNALLLGDSALYLCASSSGQGYSVTDTQYFGPGTRLTVL.

V is TRBV27 and J is TRBJ1-5; D possibly corresponds to TRBD1 (5 bases). V lost 5 bases and J 1 base, leaving 15 bases between the germline ends. Germline V CDR1 and CDR2: MNHEY, SMNVEV (reference sequence). There are 16 residues in the CDR3. Here the CDR3 DNA reads TGTGCCAGCAGTCCTACAAGGCGGGGGAGCAATCAGCCCCAGCATTTT. Its translation: CASSPTRRGSNQPQHF.

The rearrangement links TRBV7-2 to TRBJ1-5, with D unclear. The CDR3 covers 16 residues. Germline CDR1 and CDR2: SGHTA and FQGNSA. Trimming pared 0 bases from V and 0 bases from J, leaving 9 bases between. The CDR3 sequence: CASSLARADSNQPQHF. The CDR3 region has the DNA TGTGCCAGCAGCTTAGCGCGGGCAGATAGCAATCAGCCCCAGCATTTT.

This clone turned up a few times. The rearrangement joins TRBV5-1 to TRBJ2-7; TRBD1 matches 7 bases. Germline V gene data show CDR1 as SGHRS and CDR2 as YFSETQ. V shed 2 bases, J shed 2 bases, and the junction held 4 bases outside the gene matches. The CDR3 length is 14 residues. CDR3 region: CASSLEQGAYEQYF. CDR3 nucleotide sequence: TGCGCCAGCAGCTTAGAGCAGGGGGCCTACGAGCAGTACTTC.

V usage is TRBV9 and J usage is TRBJ2-1; TRBD1 matches 7 bases. CDR3 length: 15 residues. CDR1 and CDR2 (germline): SGDLS, YYNGEE. The V gene end was trimmed by 4 bases and the J gene end by 0 bases; junction bases not matched to a gene: 4. CDR3: CASSPGTVSYNEQFF. The CDR3 bases are TGTGCCAGCAGCCCAGGGACAGTCTCCTACAATGAGCAGTTCTTC.

This clone appeared once. The chain combines TRBV7-9 with TRBJ1-4; 8 nucleotides align to TRBD1. Germline CDR1 reads SEHNR; CDR2 reads FQNEAQ (reference sequence). J was trimmed by 8 bases and V by 6 bases; bases with no gene match: 8. This CDR3 is 14 amino acids long. The CDR3: CASSLDRGREKLFF. The CDR3 DNA reads as TGTGCCAGCAGTCTAGACAGGGGACGCGAAAAACTGTTTTTT.

This clone was picked up a small number of times. This chain uses TRBV6-6 with TRBJ2-4, with TRBD2 as a possible D gene (6 bases). CDR1 is MNHNY, CDR2 SVGAGI, per germline (reference sequence). The CDR3 has 15 amino acids. V was cut by 0 bases and J by 5 bases, with 11 bases left in between. CDR3 nucleotide sequence: TGTGCCAGCAGTTACTCGAGGGCTAGCGAAAACATTCAGTACTTC. Translated, it gives CASSYSRASENIQYF.

The chain employs TRBV18 and TRBJ1-2; 7 bases are shared with TRBD1. The CDR3 length is 16 residues. Germline V gives CDR1 KGHSH, CDR2 LQKENI. Trimming removed 3 bases from V and 7 bases from J; junction bases left unmatched: 14. CDR3 in amino acids: CASSPTSPGQLLGYTF. As DNA, the CDR3 is TGTGCCAGCTCACCGACATCTCCGGGACAGCTTCTTGGCTACACCTTC.

The chain joins TRBV19 to TRBJ1-6, with D perhaps matching TRBD1 (6 bases). Germline CDR1 is LNHDA and CDR2 is SQIVND (reference sequence). With 4 bases removed from V and 7 bases from J, the gap between germline ends came to 11 bases. CDR3 size: 14 residues. As DNA, the CDR3 is TGTGCCAGTAGTACCGGACAGAGCAATTCACCCCTCCACTTT. This gives the protein CASSTGQSNSPLHF.

This clone was recorded a few times. This sequence joins TRBV2 and TRBJ1-5, with D uncertain. Trimming stripped 3 bases from V and 7 bases from J, with 13 bases between. The CDR3 contains 14 residues. Germline V gene sequence: CDR1 SNHLY, CDR2 FYNNEI. The CDR3 DNA is TGTGCCAGCAGTGATATAGTATCCGGGCAGCCCCAGCATTTT. Its translation is CASSDIVSGQPQHF.